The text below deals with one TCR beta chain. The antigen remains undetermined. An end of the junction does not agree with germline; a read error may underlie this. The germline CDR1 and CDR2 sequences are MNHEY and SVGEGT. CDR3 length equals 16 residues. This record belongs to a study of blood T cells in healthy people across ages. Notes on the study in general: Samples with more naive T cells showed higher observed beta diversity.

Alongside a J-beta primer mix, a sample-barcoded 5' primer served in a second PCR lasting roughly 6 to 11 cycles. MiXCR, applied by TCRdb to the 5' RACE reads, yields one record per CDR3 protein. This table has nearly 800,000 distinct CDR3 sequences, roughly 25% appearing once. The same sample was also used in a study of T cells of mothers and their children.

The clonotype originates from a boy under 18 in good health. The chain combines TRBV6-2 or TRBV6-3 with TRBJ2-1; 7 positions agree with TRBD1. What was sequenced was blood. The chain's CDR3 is CASSDSGKTGHNEQFF. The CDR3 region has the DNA TGTGCCAGCAGTGACTCCGGGAAGACAGGGCACAATGAGCAGTTCTTC.